This T cell receptor (beta chain) was captured in a study of PD-1 blockade in classical Hodgkin lymphoma. Study-level information: Every 2 weeks, patients had 3 mg/kg nivolumab intravenously.

With respect to this clone: What it binds is not known.

Time point defined: cycle 4 day 1 (C4D1), after more than five weeks of nivolumab. Each and every patient relapsed after autologous stem cell transplantation, and patients got differing brentuximab vedotin exposure. The protocol was immunoSEQ multiplex PCR, while the TCRdb copy is restricted to in-frame clones and leaves out a portion. The table has about 96,000 clones, more than 85% seen once; the top ten hold roughly 2%. V was trimmed by 0 bases and J by 3 bases, leaving 17 bases between them. The CDR3 totals 17 residues. Germline CDR1 SGHRS, CDR2 YFSETQ. Findings and limits, study-wide: Causes of the repertoire differences remain undefined, possibly disease activity or prior therapy. As was reported, newly diagnosed patients showed lower baseline TCR diversity than healthy donors did. The CD4+ diversity rise by C4D1 was clearest in complete responders.

The receptor comes from a human donor with classical Hodgkin lymphoma. The material was peripheral blood mononuclear cells (PBMCs), obtained before the fourth cycle of nivolumab. V is TRBV5-1 and J is TRBJ2-3; TRBD1 might be the D (6 bases). CDR3 coding DNA: TGCGCCAGCAGCTTGGGAGGGACAACTGGGGGTACAGATACGCAGTATTTT. It specifies CASSLGGTTGGTDTQYF.